A single sample gave rise to the 10 T cell receptor beta chains below, sequenced in a study of blood T cell repertoires in COVID-19. Assay: immunoSEQ multiplex PCR; the TCRdb copy retains only in-frame clones and omits some. The data show about 210,000 clones, roughly 87% seen once. The specimen sequenced was PBMCs or T cells enriched from blood (not recorded which). The receptors derive from a man younger than 35 with acute COVID-19.

This clone was counted between two and nine times. The V call is TRBV19, the J call TRBJ1-2; a weak D match, TRBD1 (5 bases). The germline V gene encodes CDR1 LNHDA and CDR2 SQIVND (reference sequence). The length of the CDR3 is 16 residues. The ends were cut back, 5 bases at V and 3 bases at J, with 19 bases in the middle. The chain's CDR3 is CASSSMSRTNDYGYTF. Written as DNA, the CDR3 is TGTGCCAGTAGTTCGATGAGCAGGACAAACGACTATGGCTACACCTTC.

This chain joins TRBV7-9 and TRBJ2-1; TRBD2 aligns across 9 bases. The J segment lost 5 bases and the V segment lost 8 bases, leaving 10 bases of the junction unmatched. Germline V gives CDR1 SEHNR, CDR2 FQNEAQ (reference sequence). The CDR3 runs to 15 residues. The CDR3 protein is CASSVAGDFDNEQFF. CDR3 bases: TGTGCCAGCTCCGTAGCGGGAGATTTTGACAATGAGCAGTTCTTC.

The chain employs TRBV2 and TRBJ2-3, with TRBD1 matching over 10 bases. Germline lookup yields CDR1 SNHLY and CDR2 FYNNEI. V lost 10 bases and J lost 4; bases outside the gene matches: 8. This CDR3 has 14 residues. The CDR3 DNA sequence: TGTGCCACCGGTGGGGACAGGGGATCAGATACGCAGTATTTT. Translation gives CATGGDRGSDTQYF.

This rearrangement joins TRBV11-2 to TRBJ2-2, with D hard to call. The CDR3 is 13 residues long. The germline CDR1 and CDR2 sequences are SGHAT and FQNNGV. The ends were cut back, 1 base at V and 6 bases at J, with 6 bases in the middle. In nucleotides, the CDR3 is TGTGCCAGCAGCTTAGTTCTAGCCGGGGAGCTGTTTTTT. Protein: CASSLVLAGELFF.

The chain couples TRBV18 to TRBJ2-7; 10 nucleotides line up with TRBD2. V was clipped by 3 bases and J by 2 bases; unmatched bases: 13. CDR3 length: 18 amino acids. Germline CDR1 reads KGHSH; CDR2 reads LQKENI. The CDR3 region is CASSPRLAGESGTYEQYF. Here the CDR3 DNA reads TGTGCCAGCTCACCTAGGCTAGCGGGAGAGTCAGGAACCTACGAGCAGTACTTC.

The rearrangement links TRBV14 to TRBJ2-7; D may be TRBD2 (5 bases). The germline V gene encodes CDR1 SGHDN and CDR2 FVKESK. This CDR3 has 13 residues. With 4 bases removed from V and 6 bases from J, the gap between germline ends came to 13 bases. CDR3: CASSLQGGGEQYF. CDR3 sequence (DNA): TGTGCCAGCAGCCTCCAAGGTGGAGGCGAGCAGTACTTC.

The chain has TRBV7-8 and TRBJ2-1; TRBD2 aligns across 8 bases. After removal of 6 bases from V and 8 bases from J, the junction contained 9 bases not matched to a gene. There are 14 residues in the CDR3. Germline CDR1 and CDR2: SGHVS and FQNEAQ. The CDR3, as DNA: TGTGCCAGCAGTTTTAGCGGGACTGGGGATGAGCAGTTCTTC. Its translation: CASSFSGTGDEQFF.

The J gene is TRBJ1-1, the V gene TRBV4-1; weak D call: TRBD1 (6 bases). The CDR3 is made up of 15 amino acids. The ends were cut back, 1 base at V and 4 bases at J, with 13 bases in the middle. Per germline, CDR1 MGHRA and CDR2 YSYEKL. The CDR3 reads CASSQAGDGTTEAFF. CDR3 in DNA: TGCGCCAGCAGCCAAGCAGGGGACGGAACCACTGAAGCTTTCTTT.

This clone was seen only a few times. The chain couples TRBV29-1 to TRBJ2-7; 9 bases line up with TRBD1. The germline V gene encodes CDR1 SQVTM and CDR2 ANQGSEA. V lost 4 bases, J lost 4 bases, and 5 bases stayed unmatched. CDR3 size: 13 residues. The CDR3 spells CSVGDRDPYEQYF. Here the CDR3 DNA reads TGCAGCGTTGGGGACAGGGATCCATACGAGCAGTACTTC.

With respect to this clone: The same CDR3 arises from other DNA sequences in this sample as well. This CDR3 is CASSPAGRNTEAFF. The DNA of the CDR3 is TGTGCCAGCTCACCCGCAGGGCGGAACACTGAAGCTTTCTTT. The chain has TRBV18 and TRBJ1-1; weak D call: TRBD1 (5 bases). The length of the CDR3 is 14 residues. V lost 3 bases and J 1 base, leaving 9 bases between the germline ends. Germline values: CDR1 KGHSH, CDR2 LQKENI. The full variable domain, with the rest looked up from reference TRBV18 and TRBJ1-1, is NAGVMQNPRHLVRRRGQEARLRCSPMKGHSHVYWYRQLPEEGLKFMVYLQKENIIDESGMPKERFSAEFPKEGPSILRIQQVVRGDSAAYFCASSPAGRNTEAFFGQGTRLTVV.